The rows below give T cell receptor beta chains drawn from one sample of a study of CD8+CD57+ T cells in acquired aplastic anemia. Using its own MiXCR run on the reads, TCRdb lists one record per CDR3 protein. The sample lists over 150,000 distinct CDR3 sequences; roughly half were seen once. The sequenced sample consisted of sorted CD4+, CD8+, or CD8+CD57+ T cells (not recorded which) from PBMCs. The receptor source for this set is a human donor with aplastic anemia. Each CDR3 is given with its conserved first and last residue. The order of the fields is CDR3 DNA, CDR3 protein, clone size, V gene, J gene, D gene. A D gene is named only where the DNA matches it firmly. The listing skips clone size in some rows; elsewhere it reads once, few, many or a size class.

cdr3_nt: TGTGCCAGCAGCTCAACCGGGACGGCCTCCTATGGCTACACCTTC; cdr3_aa: CASSSTGTASYGYTF; clone_size: NA; v_call: TRBV12-1; j_call: TRBJ1-2; d_call: NA
cdr3_nt: TGTGCCAGCAGCTTTTCTAGCGGGGCGATCAATGAGCAGTTCTTC; cdr3_aa: CASSFSSGAINEQFF; clone_size: NA; v_call: TRBV5-8; j_call: TRBJ2-1; d_call: TRBD2
cdr3_nt: TGTGCCAGCAGTCCAGGGGGCAGAACTGAAGCTTTCTTT; cdr3_aa: CASSPGGRTEAFF; clone_size: many; v_call: TRBV2; j_call: TRBJ1-1; d_call: TRBD1
cdr3_nt: TGTGCCAGCAGCTCTACACGGGACACAGTTAGCAATCAGCCCCAGCATTTT; cdr3_aa: CASSSTRDTVSNQPQHF; clone_size: many; v_call: TRBV5-4; j_call: TRBJ1-5; d_call: NA
cdr3_nt: TGCAGCGTTGAGTCGAAGCGCAACTATGGCTACACCTTC; cdr3_aa: CSVESKRNYGYTF; clone_size: NA; v_call: TRBV29-1; j_call: TRBJ1-2; d_call: NA
cdr3_nt: TGTGCCAGCAGCCAAGTAGCCTCACCCCTCCACTTT; cdr3_aa: CASSQVASPLHF; clone_size: NA; v_call: TRBV3-1; j_call: TRBJ1-6; d_call: NA
cdr3_nt: TGCAGCGTTGATAGGTTGGCGCAGGCTAACTATGGCTACACCTTC; cdr3_aa: CSVDRLAQANYGYTF; clone_size: NA; v_call: TRBV29-1; j_call: TRBJ1-2; d_call: NA
cdr3_nt: TGCGCCAGCGCCACGCCAGGGAAAAGCTCCTATAATTCACCCCTCCACTTT; cdr3_aa: CASATPGKSSYNSPLHF; clone_size: many; v_call: TRBV5-1; j_call: TRBJ1-6; d_call: NA
cdr3_nt: TGTGCCATCAGCCCTACTAGAGTTGAGACCCAGTACTTC; cdr3_aa: CAISPTRVETQYF; clone_size: NA; v_call: TRBV10-3; j_call: TRBJ2-5; d_call: NA
cdr3_nt: TGTGCCAGCAGTTACTCGACGGAGGGTGGATCCTACGAGCAGTACTTC; cdr3_aa: CASSYSTEGGSYEQYF; clone_size: NA; v_call: TRBV6-5; j_call: TRBJ2-7; d_call: NA
cdr3_nt: TGTGCCAGTAGTACCGTACAGGGGGCGCGAAATACGCAGTATTTT; cdr3_aa: CASSTVQGARNTQYF; clone_size: many; v_call: TRBV19; j_call: TRBJ2-3; d_call: TRBD1
cdr3_nt: TGTGCCAGCAGCTTAGAAGTGCAAGGGGGCTACGAGCAGTACTTC; cdr3_aa: CASSLEVQGGYEQYF; clone_size: many; v_call: TRBV7-2; j_call: TRBJ2-7; d_call: NA
cdr3_nt: TGCAGTGCGGGACCAGGGGGCGTCCAAGAGACCCAGTACTTC; cdr3_aa: CSAGPGGVQETQYF; clone_size: NA; v_call: TRBV20-1; j_call: TRBJ2-5; d_call: TRBD1
cdr3_nt: TGTGCCAGCAGCCCAGCCTCGGGACAAAGCTCCTACGAGCAGTACTTC; cdr3_aa: CASSPASGQSSYEQYF; clone_size: NA; v_call: TRBV11-2; j_call: TRBJ2-7; d_call: NA
cdr3_nt: TGTGCCAGCACCGCCGGGACAGGGTCTCAGCCCCAGCATTTT; cdr3_aa: CASTAGTGSQPQHF; clone_size: once; v_call: TRBV2; j_call: TRBJ1-5; d_call: TRBD1
cdr3_nt: TGTGCCAGCAGCACCCGGGAGACCCAGTACTTC; cdr3_aa: CASSTRETQYF; clone_size: once; v_call: TRBV11-2; j_call: TRBJ2-5; d_call: NA
cdr3_nt: TGTGCCAGCAGCTTAGAGGCAAGCTCCTACAATGAGCAGTTCTTC; cdr3_aa: CASSLEASSYNEQFF; clone_size: few; v_call: TRBV11-1; j_call: TRBJ2-1; d_call: NA
cdr3_nt: TGTGCCATCAGTTGGGACAGGGTGAATTACGAGCAGTACTTC; cdr3_aa: CAISWDRVNYEQYF; clone_size: NA; v_call: TRBV10-3; j_call: TRBJ2-7; d_call: TRBD1
cdr3_nt: TGTGCCATAAGCACAGGGAAAGGAAACACCATATATTTT; cdr3_aa: CAISTGKGNTIYF; clone_size: few; v_call: TRBV15; j_call: TRBJ1-3; d_call: NA
cdr3_nt: TGTGCCAGTAGTATAGGTAGGCAGCCCCAGCATTTT; cdr3_aa: CASSIGRQPQHF; clone_size: NA; v_call: TRBV19; j_call: TRBJ1-5; d_call: NA
cdr3_nt: TGTGCCGGCCGCGAGGCCGCGAATCTGTACACTGAAGCTTTCTTT; cdr3_aa: CAGREAANLYTEAFF; clone_size: NA; v_call: TRBV7-2; j_call: TRBJ1-1; d_call: NA
cdr3_nt: TGTGCCAGCAGCCAAGTTCCTAACTATGGCTACACCTTC; cdr3_aa: CASSQVPNYGYTF; clone_size: NA; v_call: TRBV14; j_call: TRBJ1-2; d_call: NA
cdr3_nt: TGTGCCAGCAGCTTAGGATCTAGCGGGGTCAATGAGCAGTTCTTC; cdr3_aa: CASSLGSSGVNEQFF; clone_size: NA; v_call: TRBV11-1; j_call: TRBJ2-1; d_call: TRBD2
cdr3_nt: TGCAGTGCTAGTAGGGGGCTCTACGAGCAGTACTTC; cdr3_aa: CSASRGLYEQYF; clone_size: NA; v_call: TRBV20-1; j_call: TRBJ2-7; d_call: TRBD1
cdr3_nt: TGTGCCAGTAGCCACAGGTCTGGGGCCAACGTCCTGACTTTC; cdr3_aa: CASSHRSGANVLTF; clone_size: many; v_call: TRBV19; j_call: TRBJ2-6; d_call: NA
cdr3_nt: TGTGCCAGCAGCTTCACGAACACCGGGGAGCTGTTTTTT; cdr3_aa: CASSFTNTGELFF; clone_size: few; v_call: TRBV7-3; j_call: TRBJ2-2; d_call: NA
cdr3_nt: TGTGCCAGCAGTCCCACACGACAGGACTATGGCTACACCTTC; cdr3_aa: CASSPTRQDYGYTF; clone_size: NA; v_call: TRBV2; j_call: TRBJ1-2; d_call: NA
cdr3_nt: TGTGCCAGCACGGACAGGGGTCCTGGCTACACCTTC; cdr3_aa: CASTDRGPGYTF; clone_size: NA; v_call: TRBV10-3; j_call: TRBJ1-2; d_call: TRBD1
cdr3_nt: TGTGCCATCAGGGAGGGGGCGCGGGAGCAGTACTTC; cdr3_aa: CAIREGAREQYF; clone_size: few; v_call: TRBV10-3; j_call: TRBJ2-7; d_call: NA
cdr3_nt: TGTGCCAGTAGTATAGGAGGCGGAAACTACGAGCAGTACTTC; cdr3_aa: CASSIGGGNYEQYF; clone_size: NA; v_call: TRBV19; j_call: TRBJ2-7; d_call: NA
cdr3_nt: TGTGCCAGCAGCTTATCAGGGTACGGCTACACCTTC; cdr3_aa: CASSLSGYGYTF; clone_size: many; v_call: TRBV7-9; j_call: TRBJ1-2; d_call: NA
cdr3_nt: TGTGCCAGCAGTCTAGACAGGGGAAGCAATCAGCCCCAGCATTTT; cdr3_aa: CASSLDRGSNQPQHF; clone_size: NA; v_call: TRBV2; j_call: TRBJ1-5; d_call: TRBD1
cdr3_nt: TGCAGTGCTAGAGATACGGGGGCACCCCTCCACTTT; cdr3_aa: CSARDTGAPLHF; clone_size: NA; v_call: TRBV20-1; j_call: TRBJ1-6; d_call: NA
cdr3_nt: TGTGCCAGTAGTATCCCAGGAACAACTAATGAAAAACTGTTTTTT; cdr3_aa: CASSIPGTTNEKLFF; clone_size: NA; v_call: TRBV19; j_call: TRBJ1-4; d_call: NA
cdr3_nt: TGCGCCAGCATCCCGCCGAAGGGGAGCTATGGCTACACCTTC; cdr3_aa: CASIPPKGSYGYTF; clone_size: once; v_call: TRBV10-1; j_call: TRBJ1-2; d_call: NA